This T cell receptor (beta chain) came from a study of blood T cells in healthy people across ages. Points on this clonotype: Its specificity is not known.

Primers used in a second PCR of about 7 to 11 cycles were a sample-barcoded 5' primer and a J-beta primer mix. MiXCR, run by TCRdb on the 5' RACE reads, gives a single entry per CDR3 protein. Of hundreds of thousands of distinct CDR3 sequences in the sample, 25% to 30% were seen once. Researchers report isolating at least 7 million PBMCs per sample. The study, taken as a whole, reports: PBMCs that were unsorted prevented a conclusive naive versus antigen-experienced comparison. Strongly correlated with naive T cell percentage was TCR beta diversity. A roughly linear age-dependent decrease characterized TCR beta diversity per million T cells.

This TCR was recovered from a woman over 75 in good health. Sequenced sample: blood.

CDR3 amino acids: CASSPPSGGRGNEQYF. The DNA for the CDR3 is TGTGCCAGTAGTCCGCCTAGCGGGGGTAGAGGCAATGAGCAGTACTTC. The rearrangement uses TRBV19 and TRBJ2-5; TRBD2 matches 10 bases. The germline gives CDR1 LNHDA, CDR2 SQIVND (reference sequence). After removal of 5 bases from V and 11 bases from J, the junction contained 17 bases not matched to a gene. The CDR3 spans 16 residues.